This is a list of T cell receptor beta chains from one sample in a study of beta chain features in type 1 diabetes. Here immunoSEQ multiplex PCR was the method, and the copy in TCRdb shows in-frame clones only, minus some. The sample gives roughly 290,000 clones, 15% of which show up once; approximately 0.015% is in the top ten. What was sequenced was naive CD4+ T cells from blood. Receptors originate from a man between 18 and 35 years old with type 1 diabetes. Each CDR3 is given with its conserved first and last residue. The D gene is left open where the match is weak. The size entry is marked missing in some rows and otherwise reads once, few, many or a size class.

d_call: TRBD2; clone_size: few; v_call: TRBV4-1; j_call: TRBJ2-5; cdr3_aa: CASSQVAGGAQETQYF; cdr3_nt: TGCGCCAGCAGCCAAGTCGCGGGGGGCGCACAAGAGACCCAGTACTTC
d_call: TRBD2; clone_size: few; v_call: TRBV6-6; j_call: TRBJ2-1; cdr3_aa: CASSWTSGYNEQFF; cdr3_nt: TGTGCCAGCAGTTGGACTAGCGGTTACAATGAGCAGTTCTTC
d_call: .; clone_size: few; v_call: TRBV27; j_call: TRBJ1-2; cdr3_aa: CASSTRGIYGYTF; cdr3_nt: TGTGCCAGCAGTACGAGAGGAATCTATGGCTACACCTTC
d_call: .; clone_size: few; v_call: TRBV10-3; j_call: TRBJ2-7; cdr3_aa: CAISATSYEQYF; cdr3_nt: TGTGCCATCAGTGCTACCTCCTACGAGCAGTACTTC
d_call: TRBD2; clone_size: .; v_call: TRBV6-6; j_call: TRBJ2-7; cdr3_aa: CASKRGRDEQYF; cdr3_nt: TGTGCCAGCAAGCGGGGAAGGGACGAGCAGTACTTC
d_call: TRBD2; clone_size: few; v_call: TRBV30; j_call: TRBJ2-7; cdr3_aa: CAWSVSGIYEQYF; cdr3_nt: TGTGCCTGGAGTGTAAGCGGGATTTACGAGCAGTACTTC
d_call: .; clone_size: .; v_call: TRBV5-1; j_call: TRBJ2-1; cdr3_aa: CASSLWIEADNEQFF; cdr3_nt: TGCGCCAGCAGCTTGTGGATAGAGGCAGACAATGAGCAGTTCTTC
d_call: .; clone_size: .; v_call: TRBV9; j_call: TRBJ2-5; cdr3_aa: CASSGGGETQYF; cdr3_nt: TGTGCCAGCAGCGGTGGGGGGGAGACCCAGTACTTC
d_call: TRBD1; clone_size: .; v_call: TRBV28; j_call: TRBJ2-7; cdr3_aa: CASSPRGQGYEQYF; cdr3_nt: TGTGCCAGCAGTCCCCGGGGACAGGGCTACGAGCAGTACTTC
d_call: .; clone_size: few; v_call: TRBV15; j_call: TRBJ2-1; cdr3_aa: CATSRDAGTYNEQFF; cdr3_nt: TGTGCCACCAGCAGAGATGCGGGGACCTACAATGAGCAGTTCTTC
d_call: TRBD2; clone_size: .; v_call: TRBV7-2; j_call: TRBJ2-5; cdr3_aa: CASSLVVSGRAGETQYF; cdr3_nt: TGTGCCAGCAGCTTAGTCGTTAGCGGGAGGGCCGGAGAGACCCAGTACTTC
d_call: .; clone_size: few; v_call: TRBV11-2; j_call: TRBJ2-1; cdr3_aa: CASSSPGLRAEQFF; cdr3_nt: TGTGCCAGCAGCTCTCCGGGACTGAGGGCTGAGCAGTTCTTC
d_call: .; clone_size: .; v_call: TRBV15; j_call: TRBJ1-1; cdr3_aa: CATSRDKLGDRTEAFF; cdr3_nt: TGTGCCACCAGCAGAGATAAGTTGGGAGATCGCACTGAAGCTTTCTTT
d_call: TRBD2; clone_size: .; v_call: TRBV6-6; j_call: TRBJ2-7; cdr3_aa: CASSYWTSGGYEQYF; cdr3_nt: TGTGCCAGCAGTTACTGGACTAGCGGGGGCTACGAGCAGTACTTC
d_call: TRBD1; clone_size: .; v_call: TRBV7-2; j_call: TRBJ1-2; cdr3_aa: CASSLGQGYGYTF; cdr3_nt: TGTGCCAGCAGCTTAGGACAGGGGTATGGCTACACCTTC
d_call: .; clone_size: few; v_call: TRBV6-1; j_call: TRBJ2-3; cdr3_aa: CASSRGDGPTDTQYF; cdr3_nt: TGTGCCAGCAGTCGGGGAGACGGACCCACAGATACGCAGTATTTT
d_call: TRBD1; clone_size: few; v_call: TRBV29-1; j_call: TRBJ2-1; cdr3_aa: CSALRTGEGAYNEQFF; cdr3_nt: TGCAGCGCTCTACGGACAGGGGAGGGGGCCTACAATGAGCAGTTCTTC
d_call: .; clone_size: .; v_call: TRBV11-2; j_call: TRBJ2-3; cdr3_aa: CASSPRLVGTSTDTQYF; cdr3_nt: TGTGCCAGCAGCCCTAGACTAGTCGGTACTAGCACAGATACGCAGTATTTT
d_call: TRBD1; clone_size: few; v_call: TRBV9; j_call: TRBJ2-2; cdr3_aa: CASSLRGTGKNTGELFF; cdr3_nt: TGTGCCAGCAGCCTGCGCGGGACAGGGAAGAACACCGGGGAGCTGTTTTTT
d_call: .; clone_size: few; v_call: TRBV7-9; j_call: TRBJ1-2; cdr3_aa: CASIREEGDYGYTF; cdr3_nt: TGTGCCAGCATCCGGGAGGAGGGGGACTATGGCTACACCTTC
d_call: TRBD1; clone_size: .; v_call: TRBV2; j_call: TRBJ1-1; cdr3_aa: CASRKQGRGTEAFF; cdr3_nt: TGTGCCAGCAGGAAACAGGGGCGAGGCACTGAAGCTTTCTTT
d_call: TRBD1; clone_size: .; v_call: TRBV30; j_call: TRBJ2-7; cdr3_aa: CAWSGSQGAYEQYF; cdr3_nt: TGTGCCTGGAGTGGTTCGCAGGGGGCTTACGAGCAGTACTTC
d_call: TRBD1; clone_size: .; v_call: TRBV4-3; j_call: TRBJ2-7; cdr3_aa: CASSQEGTGETYEQYF; cdr3_nt: TGCGCCAGCAGCCAAGAGGGGACAGGGGAAACCTACGAGCAGTACTTC
d_call: .; clone_size: few; v_call: TRBV30; j_call: TRBJ1-5; cdr3_aa: CAWSAPGDNQPQHF; cdr3_nt: TGTGCCTGGAGTGCTCCCGGAGACAATCAGCCCCAGCATTTT
d_call: TRBD2; clone_size: .; v_call: TRBV7-8; j_call: TRBJ2-5; cdr3_aa: CASSPGGQRETQYF; cdr3_nt: TGTGCCAGCAGCCCGGGGGGGCAGCGCGAGACCCAGTACTTC
d_call: .; clone_size: .; v_call: TRBV28; j_call: TRBJ2-7; cdr3_aa: CASSAPGSPSEQYF; cdr3_nt: TGTGCCAGCAGTGCCCCCGGGAGCCCGTCCGAGCAGTACTTC
d_call: TRBD1; clone_size: few; v_call: TRBV11-2; j_call: TRBJ1-5; cdr3_aa: CASSLGRGQGRQHF; cdr3_nt: TGTGCCAGCAGCTTAGGTCGCGGACAGGGCCGACAGCATTTT
d_call: .; clone_size: few; v_call: TRBV4-3; j_call: TRBJ2-5; cdr3_aa: CASSQRPGQQETQYF; cdr3_nt: TGCGCCAGCAGCCAGCGCCCAGGGCAGCAAGAGACCCAGTACTTC
d_call: .; clone_size: few; v_call: TRBV6-6; j_call: TRBJ1-1; cdr3_aa: CASSRRGNTEAFF; cdr3_nt: TGTGCCAGCAGTAGAAGGGGGAACACTGAAGCTTTCTTT
d_call: TRBD1; clone_size: .; v_call: TRBV7-6; j_call: TRBJ2-1; cdr3_aa: CASSLVGQGYNEQFF; cdr3_nt: TGTGCCAGCAGCTTAGTGGGACAGGGGTACAATGAGCAGTTCTTC
d_call: TRBD2; clone_size: few; v_call: TRBV6-6; j_call: TRBJ2-1; cdr3_aa: CASSFSLAGGRNEQFF; cdr3_nt: TGTGCCAGCAGTTTCAGTCTAGCGGGAGGGAGGAATGAGCAGTTCTTC
d_call: TRBD1; clone_size: few; v_call: TRBV28; j_call: TRBJ1-1; cdr3_aa: CASIVGGYTEAFF; cdr3_nt: TGTGCCAGCATCGTAGGGGGCTATACTGAAGCTTTCTTT
d_call: TRBD2; clone_size: .; v_call: TRBV7-2; j_call: TRBJ2-6; cdr3_aa: CASSLGAGSGANVLTF; cdr3_nt: TGTGCCAGCAGCTTAGGAGCGGGGTCTGGGGCCAACGTCCTGACTTTC
d_call: .; clone_size: .; v_call: TRBV6-6; j_call: TRBJ1-5; cdr3_aa: CASSPIISGQPQHF; cdr3_nt: TGTGCCAGCAGTCCTATTATATCGGGTCAGCCCCAGCATTTT
d_call: .; clone_size: few; v_call: TRBV19; j_call: TRBJ2-5; cdr3_aa: CASSSAETQYF; cdr3_nt: TGTGCCAGTAGCAGCGCAGAGACCCAGTACTTC
d_call: .; clone_size: few; v_call: TRBV7-9; j_call: TRBJ2-7; cdr3_aa: CASSLGAYRKVDEQYF; cdr3_nt: TGTGCCAGCAGCTTAGGCGCTTACAGGAAGGTTGACGAGCAGTACTTC
d_call: TRBD1; clone_size: .; v_call: TRBV10-3; j_call: TRBJ1-4; cdr3_aa: CAIGQANEKLFF; cdr3_nt: TGTGCCATCGGACAGGCCAATGAAAAACTGTTTTTT
d_call: .; clone_size: .; v_call: TRBV2; j_call: TRBJ2-3; cdr3_aa: CASTGEVKLESPTDTQYF; cdr3_nt: TGTGCCAGCACCGGAGAGGTTAAACTAGAGTCACCCACAGATACGCAGTATTTT
d_call: .; clone_size: few; v_call: TRBV5-1; j_call: TRBJ1-1; cdr3_aa: CASSLTGTEAFF; cdr3_nt: TGCGCCAGCAGCTTGACTGGCACTGAAGCTTTCTTT
d_call: .; clone_size: .; v_call: TRBV27; j_call: TRBJ1-2; cdr3_aa: CASSFAGRGIHGYTF; cdr3_nt: TGTGCCAGCAGTTTCGCCGGGAGGGGGATTCATGGCTACACCTTC
d_call: TRBD1; clone_size: once; v_call: TRBV27; j_call: TRBJ2-7; cdr3_aa: CASSATGVFHEQYF; cdr3_nt: TGTGCCAGCAGCGCTACAGGGGTATTCCACGAGCAGTACTTC
d_call: TRBD1; clone_size: few; v_call: TRBV18; j_call: TRBJ2-7; cdr3_aa: CASSADRSSYEQYF; cdr3_nt: TGTGCCAGCTCAGCGGACAGGAGCTCCTACGAGCAGTACTTC
d_call: .; clone_size: .; v_call: TRBV5-1; j_call: TRBJ2-4; cdr3_aa: CASPQSPMLKNIQYF; cdr3_nt: TGCGCCAGCCCACAGTCCCCCATGTTAAAAAACATTCAGTACTTC
d_call: .; clone_size: .; v_call: TRBV19; j_call: TRBJ2-7; cdr3_aa: CASSPGQIYEQYF; cdr3_nt: TGTGCCAGTAGCCCCGGACAGATCTACGAGCAGTACTTC
d_call: .; clone_size: few; v_call: TRBV27; j_call: TRBJ2-3; cdr3_aa: CASSSEGILTDTQYF; cdr3_nt: TGTGCCAGCAGTTCGGAGGGAATCCTCACAGATACGCAGTATTTT
d_call: TRBD1; clone_size: .; v_call: TRBV6-5; j_call: TRBJ1-5; cdr3_aa: CASSSRTGGNQPQHF; cdr3_nt: TGTGCCAGCAGTTCTAGAACAGGGGGCAATCAGCCCCAGCATTTT
d_call: TRBD1; clone_size: .; v_call: TRBV30; j_call: TRBJ2-5; cdr3_aa: CAWSADRLIYF; cdr3_nt: TGTGCCTGGAGTGCGGACAGGTTGATATACTTC